This entry is about one T cell receptor (beta chain). A much larger clonotype is one base distant, so this may be a read error. The sample is drawn from a study of read filtering for tumor transcriptome and immune sequencing. From roughly 390 ng of RNA, a library with molecular barcoded alpha/delta and beta/gamma adaptors was made. TCRdb used MiXCR to reprocess the reads, holding one entry per CDR3 protein. The repertoire holds about 130,000 distinct CDR3 sequences, with roughly 13% as singletons. Germline CDR1 reads SGHAT; CDR2 reads FQNNGV. This CDR3 is 13 amino acids long. The clonotype originates from a donor aged 40 or older with multiple myeloma. The chain is built from TRBV11-2 and TRBJ2-7; no firm D call. The sequenced material came from a population of CD138-negative cells sorted from bone marrow. CDR3 coding DNA: TGTGCCAGCAGCTTAGCGGCCTACTACGAGCGGTACTTC. It specifies CASSLAAYYERYF. Full variable domain (rest looked up from reference TRBV11-2 and TRBJ2-7): EAGVAQSPRYKIIEKRQSVAFWCNPISGHATLYWYQQILGQGPKLLIQFQNNGVVDDSQLPKDRFSAERLKGVDSTLKIQPAKLEDSAVYLCASSLAAYYERYFGPGTRLTVT.